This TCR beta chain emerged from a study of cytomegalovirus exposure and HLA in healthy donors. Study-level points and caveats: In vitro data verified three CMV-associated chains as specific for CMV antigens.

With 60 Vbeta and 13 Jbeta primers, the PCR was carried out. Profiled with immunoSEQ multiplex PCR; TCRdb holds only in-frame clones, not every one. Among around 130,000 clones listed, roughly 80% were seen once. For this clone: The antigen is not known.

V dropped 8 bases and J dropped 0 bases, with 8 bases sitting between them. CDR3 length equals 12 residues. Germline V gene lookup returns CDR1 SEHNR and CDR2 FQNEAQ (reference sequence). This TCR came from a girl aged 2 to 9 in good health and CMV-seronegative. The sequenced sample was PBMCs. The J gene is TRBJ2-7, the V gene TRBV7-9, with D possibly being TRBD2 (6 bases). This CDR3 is CASLGSSYEQYF. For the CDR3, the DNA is TGTGCCAGCCTCGGGAGCTCCTACGAGCAGTACTTC.